A single sample gave rise to the 29 T cell receptor beta chains below, sequenced in a study of CD8+CD57+ T cells in acquired aplastic anemia. Both TCR beta VDJ combination and CDR3 sequence profiling were carried out. Genomic DNA was the template for this profiling. TCRdb reprocessed the reads via MiXCR and lists one record per CDR3 protein. The table includes roughly 80,000 distinct CDR3 sequences, under 80% detected once. By flow cytometry, patients selected for sequencing had shown an expansion of CD8+CD57+ cells. Sequenced sample: sorted CD4+, CD8+, or CD8+CD57+ T cells (not recorded which) from PBMCs. Receptors originate from a human donor with aplastic anemia.

With regard to this clonotype: An end of the junction does not agree with germline; a read error may underlie this. The chain is built from TRBV7-3 and TRBJ2-7; D gene unclear. This CDR3 has 13 residues. The germline V gene encodes CDR1 SGHTA and CDR2 FQGTGA. CDR3 loop: CASSLARRYEQYF. CDR3 nucleotides: TGCGCCAGCAGCTTGGCCAGGCGATACGAGCAGTACTTC.

This chain joins TRBV12-3 or TRBV12-4 and TRBJ2-3, with 8 bases fitting TRBD2. The CDR3 sequence is 15 residues long. The J segment lost 5 bases and the V segment lost 6 bases, leaving 10 bases of the junction unmatched. CDR3 nucleotides: TGTGCCAGCAGGAGGGGAGTTAGCGGGAAAGATACGCAGTATTTT. This sequence encodes CASRRGVSGKDTQYF.

The rearrangement joins TRBV20-1 to TRBJ2-7; 8 positions match TRBD2. The J segment lost 6 bases and the V segment lost 3 bases, leaving 4 bases of the junction unmatched. The CDR3 length is 12 residues. Germline CDR1 and CDR2: DFQATT and SNEGSKA (reference sequence). The CDR3 loop reads CSARGSGVEQYF. CDR3 sequence (DNA): TGCAGTGCTAGGGGTAGCGGGGTCGAGCAGTACTTC.

CDR3 sequence: CAISEGQGGYEQYF. Written as DNA, the CDR3 is TGTGCCATCAGTGAGGGGCAGGGCGGCTACGAGCAGTACTTC. The genes are TRBV10-3 and TRBJ2-7, with a tentative D call TRBD1 (5 bases). V lost 2 bases to trimming and J lost 3 bases, with 11 bases between them. CDR1 and CDR2 (germline): ENHRY, SYGVKD. This CDR3 is built from 14 residues.

The rearrangement joins TRBV19 to TRBJ2-7; D is unresolved. Germline CDR1 reads LNHDA; CDR2 reads SQIVND (reference sequence). V was pared by 10 bases and J by 9 bases, with 16 bases between. This CDR3 has 11 residues. CDR3 DNA: TGTGCCACCCAATACAATCTCGGGCAGTACTTC. Translated: CATQYNLGQYF.

V usage is TRBV7-3 and J usage is TRBJ2-7; a weak D match, TRBD1 (6 bases). The germline V gene encodes CDR1 SGHTA and CDR2 FQGTGA. CDR3 length: 13 residues. Trimming took 4 bases from V and 7 from J, leaving 14 bases between them. CDR3 coding DNA: TGTGCCAGCAGCTCAGGGGCCCTTGGTGAGCAGTACTTC. Translation gives CASSSGALGEQYF.

The chain is built from TRBV6-2 or TRBV6-3 and TRBJ1-5; D remains unclear. The V gene's germline CDR1 is MNHEY and CDR2 SVGEGT. Trimming removed 5 bases from V and 4 bases from J, with 12 bases in between. This CDR3 spans 14 amino acids. The CDR3 loop is CASSNKMENQPQHF. The CDR3 bases are TGTGCCAGCAGTAACAAGATGGAGAATCAGCCCCAGCATTTT.

The V gene is TRBV29-1, the J gene TRBJ2-5, with TRBD1 matching 9 bases. The CDR3 consists of 13 residues. Germline V gene lookup returns CDR1 SQVTM and CDR2 ANQGSEA. J was trimmed by 4 bases and V by 6 bases; bases with no gene match: 6. CDR3 region: CSVAEGQGETQYF. The CDR3, as DNA: TGCAGCGTCGCGGAGGGACAGGGAGAGACCCAGTACTTC.

The V gene is TRBV29-1, the J gene TRBJ1-5, with 8 bases that match TRBD1. There are 13 residues in the CDR3. V dropped 4 bases and J dropped 4; count of bases not matched to a gene: 3. CDR1 and CDR2 (germline): SQVTM, ANQGSEA. CDR3 amino acids: CSVGTGLNQPQHF. The DNA for the CDR3 is TGCAGCGTTGGGACAGGGTTAAATCAGCCCCAGCATTTT.

V and J are TRBV2 and TRBJ2-6; D unclear. V lost 5 bases to trimming and J lost 0 bases, with 5 bases between them. The CDR3 contains 14 residues. Germline V CDR1 and CDR2: SNHLY, FYNNEI. CDR3 region: CASSPDSGANVLTF. Here the CDR3 DNA reads TGTGCCAGCAGTCCGGACTCTGGGGCCAACGTCCTGACTTTC.

The CDR3, as DNA: TGCAGCGCCCTCGGAGGTGAAAAACTGTTTTTT. This codes for CSALGGEKLFF. This chain connects TRBV29-1 to TRBJ1-4; D is undetermined. V lost 7 bases and J lost 7, with 10 bases in between. The CDR3 loop spans 11 amino acids. Germline loops: CDR1 SQVTM, CDR2 ANQGSEA.

V usage is TRBV5-6 and J usage is TRBJ2-7, with TRBD1 matching 10 bases. The V and J ends lost 6 bases and 1 base, in that order; junction bases with no gene match: 10. Germline CDR1 is SGHDT and CDR2 is YYEEEE. The CDR3 extends over 16 amino acids. The CDR3 reads CASTRDRDRGSYEQYF. Here the CDR3 DNA reads TGTGCCAGCACCCGGGACCGGGACAGGGGATCCTACGAGCAGTACTTC. The whole variable domain, filled in from reference TRBV5-6 and TRBJ2-7, reads DAGVTQSPTHLIKTRGQQVTLRCSPKSGHDTVSWYQQALGQGPQFIFQYYEEEERQRGNFPDRFSGHQFPNYSSELNVNALLLGDSALYLCASTRDRDRGSYEQYFGPGTRLTVT.

The chain recombines TRBV5-1 with TRBJ1-1, with D tentatively TRBD1 (5 bases). From germline, CDR1 is SGHRS and CDR2 YFSETQ. There are 15 residues in the CDR3. Trimming left V 0 bases short and J 1 base short, with 10 bases between. CDR3 in amino acids: CASSLVGLPNTEAFF. CDR3 in DNA: TGCGCCAGCAGCTTGGTGGGACTTCCGAACACTGAAGCTTTCTTT.

The V gene is TRBV5-1, the J gene TRBJ2-3; 10 nucleotides match TRBD2. The CDR3 totals 16 residues. Germline V gives CDR1 SGHRS, CDR2 YFSETQ. J gave up 4 bases and V 0 bases, and 5 bases lay outside the gene matches. CDR3 in DNA: TGCGCCAGCAGCTTGGTAGGACTAGCGGAGGCAGATACGCAGTATTTT. Protein: CASSLVGLAEADTQYF.

V is TRBV15 and J is TRBJ2-1, with 10 bases identical to TRBD1. The CDR3 length is 15 residues. Germline V CDR1 and CDR2: LNHNV, YYDKDF (reference sequence). The trim removed 4 bases at V and 4 bases at J, leaving 4 bases unmatched. The CDR3 DNA is TGTGCCACCAGCACCCGGGACAGGGGTTACAATGAGCAGTTCTTC. Translating gives CATSTRDRGYNEQFF.

The chain has TRBV29-1 and TRBJ2-3; perhaps TRBD1 as D (5 bases). Trimming shortened V by 5 bases and J by 4 bases, and 16 bases separated the two germline ends. The CDR3 loop spans 14 amino acids. Per the germline V gene, CDR1 is SQVTM and CDR2 is ANQGSEA. The CDR3: CSVQGAGSADTQYF. The CDR3 DNA follows: TGCAGCGTTCAAGGGGCAGGATCGGCAGATACGCAGTATTTT.

The gene calls are TRBV2 and TRBJ2-1; D ambiguous. The CDR3 spans 13 residues. The V end was cut by 3 bases, the J end by 4 bases, with 7 bases between. CDR1 is SNHLY, CDR2 FYNNEI, per germline. CDR3 sequence: CASSDDGYNEQFF. The CDR3 coding sequence is TGTGCCAGCAGTGACGATGGATACAATGAGCAGTTCTTC.

This chain uses TRBV29-1 with TRBJ1-2, with D unclear. The CDR3 length is 12 residues. CDR1 is SQVTM, CDR2 ANQGSEA, per germline. Trimming removed 3 bases from V and 0 bases from J, with 5 bases in between. The CDR3 loop is CSVDPANYGYTF. The CDR3 bases are TGCAGCGTTGATCCCGCTAACTATGGCTACACCTTC.

This chain uses TRBV7-9 with TRBJ2-3, with D tentatively TRBD1 (5 bases). V gave up 10 bases and J gave up 1 base, with 15 bases separating them. The germline V gene encodes CDR1 SEHNR and CDR2 FQNEAQ (reference sequence). The CDR3 totals 14 residues. CDR3 region: CATQAQGRTDTQYF. CDR3 DNA sequence: TGTGCCACCCAGGCGCAGGGTCGCACAGATACGCAGTATTTT.

This rearrangement joins TRBV24-1 to TRBJ1-5; 7 bases fit TRBD1. J was trimmed by 5 bases and V by 4 bases; bases with no gene match: 1. CDR1 KGHDR and CDR2 SFDVKD come from the germline V gene. CDR3 length: 13 amino acids. CDR3 residues: CATSDRGYQPQHF. The CDR3 coding sequence is TGTGCCACCAGTGACAGGGGGTATCAGCCCCAGCATTTT.

The chain carries TRBV20-1 and TRBJ2-5; unclear D gene. The V end lost 0 bases, the J end lost 6 bases, and 14 bases lay between the germline ends. CDR1 is DFQATT and CDR2 is SNEGSKA in the germline V gene (reference sequence). This CDR3 region has 14 residues. This CDR3 reads CSARDRLGLKTQYF. The CDR3 coding sequence is TGCAGTGCTAGAGATCGGCTAGGGTTAAAGACCCAGTACTTC.

The chain joins TRBV5-4 to TRBJ2-5; a weak D match, TRBD1 (6 bases). Germline CDR1 and CDR2: SGHNT and YYREEE (reference sequence). This CDR3 is 16 amino acids long. Trimming removed 1 base at V and 1 base at J, with 14 bases between. In DNA, the CDR3 is TGTGCCAGCAGCTTGTTGCCGACAGGCCTCCAAGAGACCCAGTACTTC. It is translated as CASSLLPTGLQETQYF.

The V gene is TRBV20-1, the J gene TRBJ2-3, with D possibly matching TRBD2 (6 bases). CDR1 and CDR2 (germline): DFQATT, SNEGSKA (reference sequence). The CDR3 runs to 13 residues. V was trimmed by 3 bases and J by 4 bases, leaving 11 bases between them. The DNA of the CDR3 is TGCAGTGCTAGCGGGGGAAGGGCAGATACGCAGTATTTT. It codes for CSASGGRADTQYF.

The chain has TRBV15 and TRBJ1-5; D uncertain. The CDR3 has 15 residues. Trimming stripped 0 bases from V and 2 bases from J, with 8 bases between. Germline V CDR1 and CDR2: LNHNV, YYDKDF (reference sequence). This chain's CDR3 is CATSRDLRGNQPQHF. The CDR3 DNA reads as TGTGCCACCAGCAGAGATCTGCGGGGCAATCAGCCCCAGCATTTT.

V usage is TRBV10-2 and J usage is TRBJ1-1; perhaps TRBD1 as D (6 bases). The V and J ends lost 10 bases and 3 bases respectively, with 18 bases between them. CDR3 length equals 14 residues. Looked up from germline, CDR1 is WSHSY and CDR2 is SAAADI. The CDR3 spells CATRKGVVDTEAFF. CDR3 bases: TGCGCCACCCGAAAGGGGGTTGTGGACACTGAAGCTTTCTTT.

This clonotype was seen a handful of times. This chain links TRBV2 with TRBJ2-1; D is ambiguous. Per germline, CDR1 SNHLY and CDR2 FYNNEI. Between the trimmed V and J ends, which lost 1 base and 2 bases, there was a span of 6 bases. The CDR3 is 14 residues long. In DNA, the CDR3 is TGTGCCAGCAGTGAAGACCCCACCTACAATGAGCAGTTCTTC. Its protein is CASSEDPTYNEQFF.

The count of this clonotype is one. The gene calls are TRBV29-1 and TRBJ2-7; D is uncertain. CDR3 length equals 12 residues. V dropped 3 bases and J dropped 6 bases, with 12 bases sitting between them. The germline gives CDR1 SQVTM, CDR2 ANQGSEA. The CDR3: CSVDASVGEQYF. Here the CDR3 DNA reads TGCAGCGTTGACGCCTCGGTGGGCGAGCAGTACTTC.

This chain joins TRBV5-6 and TRBJ1-6; TRBD1 might be the D (5 bases). V was pared by 3 bases and J by 10 bases, with 20 bases between. The CDR3 is 16 amino acids. The germline V gene encodes CDR1 SGHDT and CDR2 YYEEEE. The CDR3: CASSSVASAGRSPLHF. The CDR3 DNA reads as TGTGCCAGCAGCTCCGTAGCCTCGGCAGGGCGCTCACCCCTCCACTTT.

V usage is TRBV29-1 and J usage is TRBJ1-5; 10 nucleotides agree with TRBD1. V shed 7 bases, J shed 5 bases, and the junction held 2 bases outside the gene matches. CDR1 is SQVTM and CDR2 is ANQGSEA in the germline V gene. The CDR3 contains 12 residues. The CDR3 DNA is TGCAGCGCTGGGACAGGGGATCAGCCCCAGCATTTT. Translating it yields CSAGTGDQPQHF.